The clone carrying this T cell receptor beta chain was observed at least ten times. Its matching antigen is unknown. Germline V lookup: CDR1 LGHNA, CDR2 YNFKEQ. The V gene lost 0 bases and the J gene lost 4 bases, with 17 bases spanning the gap. CDR3 length: 17 amino acids. The sample belongs to a study of CD8+CD57+ T cells in acquired aplastic anemia. Study as a whole: Mean DNA quantity obtained from sorted CD4+ and CD8+ cells was about 3.5 ug.

Profiles of TCR beta VDJ and CDR3 were generated from a genomic DNA template. TCRdb re-called the reads through MiXCR, storing one row per CDR3 protein. The sample yields roughly 300,000 distinct CDR3 sequences, 45% to 70% seen once. Study outcomes and limitations: Simpson's diversity of CD8+ cells was not significantly different in patients compared with controls.

The V gene is TRBV4-2, the J gene TRBJ2-3; D could derive from TRBD1 or TRBD2 (5 bases each). This clonotype originated in a human donor with severe aplastic anemia or a healthy control (not recorded which). Sequences were obtained from sorted CD4+, CD8+, or CD8+CD57+ T cells (not recorded which) from PBMCs. CDR3 DNA sequence: TGTGCCAGCAGCCAAGAGACGGGCGGGCAGGGTGCAGATACGCAGTATTTT. This encodes CASSQETGGQGADTQYF.